The 19 T cell receptor beta chains below were found in one sample sequenced in a study of T-cell reconstitution after alpha-beta-depleted transplantation in children. Unique molecular identifiers were built into the TCRbeta library. TCRdb used MiXCR to reprocess the PCR reads, holding one entry per CDR3 protein. This table has approximately 91,000 distinct CDR3 sequences, about 8% appearing once. Source: PBMCs from the stem cell graft donor, taken from the stem cell graft. These receptors came from a human donor who donated a stem cell graft to a child with congenital amegakaryocytic thrombocytopenia.

The chain has TRBV10-3 and TRBJ2-7; TRBD1 agrees at 10 bases. The CDR3 length is 14 residues. CDR1 ENHRY and CDR2 SYGVKD come from the germline V gene. J gave up 5 bases and V 6 bases, and 7 bases lay outside the gene matches. The CDR3 protein is CAIRAGTGVHEQYF. The CDR3, as DNA: TGTGCCATCAGAGCCGGGACAGGGGTCCACGAGCAGTACTTC.

This clonotype is medium-sized within its sample. CDR3 region: CASSPQGDTQYF. The CDR3 nucleotides are TGTGCCAGCAGCCCCCAGGGGGATACGCAGTATTTT. The chain is built from TRBV12-3 or TRBV12-4 and TRBJ2-3; possibly TRBD1 for D (6 bases). CDR3 length: 12 amino acids. V was cut by 6 bases and J by 6 bases, with 10 bases left in between.

This clonotype has at least ten counts. This sequence joins TRBV28 and TRBJ2-7; D remains unclear. V dropped 2 bases and J dropped 6 bases, with 5 bases sitting between them. Per germline, CDR1 MDHEN and CDR2 SYDVKM. The length of the CDR3 is 11 residues. CDR3 protein: CASSLNLEQYF. In nucleotides, the CDR3 is TGTGCCAGCAGTTTAAACCTCGAGCAGTACTTC.

This clonotype has at least ten counts. This chain connects TRBV12-3 or TRBV12-4 to TRBJ1-5, with D unclear. The CDR3 has 15 residues. Trimming took 6 bases from V and 5 from J, leaving 17 bases between them. The CDR3 nucleotides are TGTGCCAGCAGCCCTGGTGGGCTGCGCGATCAGCCCCAGCATTTT. This codes for CASSPGGLRDQPQHF.

This clonotype occurred many times. The rearrangement uses TRBV20-1 and TRBJ1-3, with D maybe TRBD1 (6 bases). The CDR3 runs 15 residues. V gave up 2 bases and J gave up 4 bases, with 15 bases separating them. CDR1 DFQATT and CDR2 SNEGSKA come from the germline V gene (reference sequence). CDR3 protein: CSARLTGTLGNTIYF. In DNA form, the CDR3 reads TGCAGTGCTAGATTAACGGGGACATTAGGAAACACCATATATTTT.

The genes are TRBV11-1 and TRBJ1-2; TRBD1 might be the D (6 bases). The V end lost 3 bases, the J end lost 4 bases, and 24 bases lay between the germline ends. Looked up from germline, CDR1 is SGHAT and CDR2 is FQDESV (reference sequence). The CDR3 contains 18 residues. CDR3 region: CASSLFGGSGGGGYGYTF. The CDR3 DNA sequence: TGTGCCAGCAGCTTGTTTGGTGGTTCGGGGGGCGGTGGCTATGGCTACACCTTC. Drawing the rest from reference TRBV11-1 and TRBJ1-2, the complete variable domain is EAEVAQSPRYKITEKSQAVAFWCDPISGHATLYWYRQILGQGPELLVQFQDESVVDDSQLPKDRFSAERLKGVDSTLKIQPAELGDSAMYLCASSLFGGSGGGGYGYTFGSGTRLTVV.

At least ten counts were recorded for this clonotype. This chain links TRBV27 with TRBJ1-6; the match to TRBD1 covers 9 bases. Germline lookup yields CDR1 MNHEY and CDR2 SMNVEV (reference sequence). The CDR3 covers 15 residues. The ends lost 4 bases at V and 7 bases at J; junction bases unmatched: 5. The CDR3 protein is CASSSHRGRNSPLHF. In DNA form, the CDR3 reads TGTGCCAGCAGTTCGCACAGGGGGCGAAATTCACCCCTCCACTTT.

This clonotype was counted ten times or more. The rearrangement uses TRBV5-1 and TRBJ2-3, with TRBD2 as a possible D gene (6 bases). The CDR3 totals 14 residues. In germline, CDR1 is SGHRS, CDR2 YFSETQ. Trimming took 4 bases from V and 5 from J, leaving 14 bases between them. CDR3 nucleotide sequence: TGCGCCAGCAGCCAGGGACTGGGGGGAGATACGCAGTATTTT. This sequence encodes CASSQGLGGDTQYF. Combining the CDR3 with reference TRBV5-1 and TRBJ2-3 gives the whole variable domain KAGVTQTPRYLIKTRGQQVTLSCSPISGHRSVSWYQQTPGQGLQFLFEYFSETQRNKGNFPGRFSGRQFSNSRSEMNVSTLELGDSALYLCASSQGLGGDTQYFGPGTRLTVL.

This clonotype was detected ten times or more. V usage is TRBV4-2 and J usage is TRBJ2-1, with a weak D call TRBD2 (6 bases). Germline CDR1 LGHNA, CDR2 YNFKEQ. CDR3 length: 16 residues. V dropped 2 bases and J dropped 5 bases, with 16 bases sitting between them. CDR3 DNA sequence: TGTGCCAGCAGCCAAAATCGGGGGAACTGGAACAATGAGCAGTTCTTC. It encodes CASSQNRGNWNNEQFF.

This clonotype has at least ten counts. V usage is TRBV7-6 and J usage is TRBJ1-6; D gene ambiguous. Trimming removed 11 bases at V and 5 bases at J, with 16 bases between. The CDR3 spans 14 residues. CDR1 is SGHVS and CDR2 is FNYEAQ in the germline V gene. As DNA, the CDR3 is TGTGCCGGTCCTTCACTCAGCGATAATTCACCCCTCCACTTT. Translated: CAGPSLSDNSPLHF.

This clonotype was counted at least ten times. CDR3: CASSKRANTGELFF. CDR3 nucleotide sequence: TGTGCCAGTTCTAAGAGGGCGAACACCGGGGAGCTGTTTTTT. This chain connects TRBV28 to TRBJ2-2; D may be TRBD2 (5 bases). The V end lost 9 bases, the J end lost 0 bases, and 11 bases lay between the germline ends. This CDR3 is 14 amino acids long. CDR1 MDHEN and CDR2 SYDVKM come from the germline V gene. Looking up the rest from reference TRBV28 and TRBJ2-2 gives the full variable domain: DVKVTQSSRYLVKRTGEKVFLECVQDMDHENMFWYRQDPGLGLRLIYFSYDVKMKEKGDIPEGYSVSREKKERFSLILESASTNQTSMYLCASSKRANTGELFFGEGSRLTVL.

This clonotype was seen repeatedly, ten times or more. This chain connects TRBV20-1 to TRBJ2-1; 8 nucleotides align to TRBD2. Trimming removed 0 bases from V and 1 base from J; junction bases left unmatched: 2. Germline loops: CDR1 DFQATT, CDR2 SNEGSKA (reference sequence). CDR3 length: 15 amino acids. The CDR3 spells CSARDSGTSYNEQFF. CDR3 DNA: TGCAGTGCTAGAGATAGCGGGACATCCTACAATGAGCAGTTCTTC.

This clonotype was counted ten times or more. The rearrangement uses TRBV5-6 and TRBJ2-3; either TRBD1 or TRBD2 may supply D (6 bases each). Germline assignment: CDR1 SGHDT and CDR2 YYEEEE. Trimming cost V 4 bases and J 0 bases, with 12 bases left between them. This CDR3 has 15 residues. As DNA, the CDR3 is TGTGCCAGCAGCCAAGGGGGGAGTAGCACAGATACGCAGTATTTT. Protein product: CASSQGGSSTDTQYF.

There are many counts of this clonotype. The genes are TRBV28 and TRBJ2-7, with D perhaps TRBD1 or TRBD2 (5 bases each). The germline V gene has CDR1 MDHEN and CDR2 SYDVKM. V dropped 5 bases and J dropped 2 bases, with 13 bases sitting between them. The CDR3 runs to 14 residues. The CDR3 DNA reads TGTGCCAGCAGTCAACCCGGGACGGCCTACGAGCAGTACTTC. Translating gives CASSQPGTAYEQYF.

The chain uses TRBV29-1 and TRBJ2-1; 9 bases match TRBD1. The junction had 4 bases not matched to a gene; V was cut back by 5 bases and J by 2 bases. This CDR3 region has 14 residues. CDR1 is SQVTM, CDR2 ANQGSEA, per germline. The DNA of the CDR3 is TGCAGCGTTCCGGGACAGGGAACCTACAATGAGCAGTTCTTC. It specifies CSVPGQGTYNEQFF.

This clonotype has at least ten counts. V usage is TRBV4-1 and J usage is TRBJ1-2; no reliable D call. Per the germline V gene, CDR1 is MGHRA and CDR2 is YSYEKL. This CDR3 contains 14 residues. V dropped 1 base and J dropped 2 bases, with 8 bases sitting between them. CDR3 in DNA: TGCGCCAGCAGCCAAGGAGTAGAAAACTATGGCTACACCTTC. Protein: CASSQGVENYGYTF.

This clonotype was picked up a small number of times. The V gene is TRBV4-1, the J gene TRBJ2-7; D might be TRBD2 (5 bases). V lost 1 base and J lost 3, with 13 bases in between. CDR1 and CDR2 (germline): MGHRA, YSYEKL. The CDR3 totals 15 residues. CDR3 protein: CASSQVRTYHYEQYF. The DNA of the CDR3 is TGCGCCAGCAGCCAAGTCAGGACTTACCACTACGAGCAGTACTTC.

In this sample, this clonotype turned up many times. This chain joins TRBV27 and TRBJ1-5; D gene uncertain. CDR3 size: 15 residues. Germline V gene data show CDR1 as MNHEY and CDR2 as SMNVEV (reference sequence). V gave up 7 bases and J gave up 2 bases, with 15 bases separating them. CDR3 in amino acids: CASKWRAEGNQPQHF. As DNA, the CDR3 is TGTGCCAGCAAATGGAGGGCGGAGGGCAATCAGCCCCAGCATTTT.

This clonotype appeared many times. J is TRBJ1-3 and V is TRBV25-1; no clear D gene. Germline CDR1 and CDR2: MGHDK and SYGVNS. The CDR3 sequence is 15 residues long. Trimming removed 1 base from V and 0 bases from J, with 7 bases in between. The CDR3 region is CASSEFRFSGNTIYF. The CDR3 DNA reads as TGTGCCAGCAGTGAATTTCGGTTCTCTGGAAACACCATATATTTT.